These T cell receptor beta chains were read from a single sample in a study of naive and memory T cell subsets. Using its own MiXCR run on the 5' RACE reads, TCRdb lists one record per CDR3 protein. The table lists 50,000 to 65,000 distinct CDR3 sequences, 6% to 8% of them singletons. The receptors were gathered from a female donor in good health. Each CDR3 is given with its conserved first and last residue. D genes are given only for firm matches. Not all rows give a size; the values are once, few, many and, for expanded clones, a class.

clone size,V gene,J gene,D gene,CDR3 DNA,CDR3 protein
.,TRBV28,TRBJ1-1,.,TGTGCCAGTCGACAGGCGGCTAGGAACACTGAAGCTTTCTTT,CASRQAARNTEAFF
.,TRBV28,TRBJ1-2,.,TGTGCCAGCAGTTCTATTGGCGTTGAACGACAGCTCTATGGCTACACCTTC,CASSSIGVERQLYGYTF
.,TRBV12-3/TRBV12-4,TRBJ1-2,.,TGTGCCAGCAGTTTAAAAATTCCCCCGTATGGCTACACCTTC,CASSLKIPPYGYTF
.,TRBV7-7,TRBJ2-5,.,TGTGCTAGCAGCCCAGACGTGATGGAGACCCAGTACTTC,CASSPDVMETQYF
many,TRBV29-1,TRBJ1-4,.,TGCAGCGGCGGGCCAGCGACTAATGAAAAACTGTTTTTT,CSGGPATNEKLFF
many,TRBV28,TRBJ1-2,.,TGTGCCAGCAGTTTCCCAACGAGGAGCTATGGCTACACCTTC,CASSFPTRSYGYTF
many,TRBV4-2,TRBJ2-3,.,TGTGCCAGCAGCGCAAGGCGAGATACGCAGTATTTT,CASSARRDTQYF
many,TRBV20-1,TRBJ2-7,.,TGCAGTGCTAGGGTGCGGGTGGCCTACGAGCAGTACTTC,CSARVRVAYEQYF
few,TRBV28,TRBJ2-1,.,TGTGCCAGCAGTTTACCCGACAGGGGAGGGGAGCAGTTCTTC,CASSLPDRGGEQFF
many,TRBV9,TRBJ2-5,.,TGTGCCAGCAGCGTAGTACGGGAAAGGTCACACCCACAAGAGACCCAGTACTTC,CASSVVRERSHPQETQYF
.,TRBV2,TRBJ2-7,TRBD1,TGTGCCAGCAGCAGGGGGCCCTCCTACGAGCAGTACTTC,CASSRGPSYEQYF
.,TRBV5-4,TRBJ2-2,TRBD2,TGTGCCAGCAGCAAAACGACTAGCGGGAACACCGGGGAGCTGTTTTTT,CASSKTTSGNTGELFF
.,TRBV2,TRBJ1-1,.,TGTGCCAGCAGTTGGGGGGCAGGGACTGAAGCTTTCTTT,CASSWGAGTEAFF
.,TRBV6-2/TRBV6-3,TRBJ1-1,.,TGTGCCAGCAGGCGATCGGGGGTTGACACTGAAGCTTTCTTT,CASRRSGVDTEAFF
.,TRBV6-5,TRBJ1-2,.,TGTGCCAGCAGCCCCTTAGGAGGAAACTATGGCTACACCTTC,CASSPLGGNYGYTF
many,TRBV7-9,TRBJ2-2,.,TGTGCCAGCAGCTTTTCCAGCAACACCGGGGAGCTGTTTTTT,CASSFSSNTGELFF
few,TRBV5-6,TRBJ1-1,.,TGTGCCAGCAGCTTCGGTTCCGGGGGGACGAACACTGAAGCTTTCTTT,CASSFGSGGTNTEAFF
few,TRBV4-2,TRBJ1-5,.,TGTGCCAGCAGCCGCGACAAATTTGGCAATCAGCCCCAGCATTTT,CASSRDKFGNQPQHF
many,TRBV4-1,TRBJ2-3,TRBD2,TGCGCCAGCAGCCTCCTAACTAGCGGGGGCACAGATACGCAGTATTTT,CASSLLTSGGTDTQYF
.,TRBV28,TRBJ2-5,.,TGTGCCAGCAGTTACGGACAGGGAGGGGAGGAGACCCAGTACTTC,CASSYGQGGEETQYF
.,TRBV4-2,TRBJ2-1,TRBD1,TGTGCCAGCAGTACCGGGACAGGAATCCAAAATGAGCAGTTCTTC,CASSTGTGIQNEQFF
.,TRBV27,TRBJ1-2,.,TGTGCCAGCAGTCCTTGGGTTCAGGGGCGGGGGGGCTACACCTTC,CASSPWVQGRGGYTF
few,TRBV6-2/TRBV6-3,TRBJ2-3,.,TGTGCCAGCAGTTCCCGGAGGCCCGATACGCAGTATTTT,CASSSRRPDTQYF
few,TRBV10-3,TRBJ2-5,.,TGTGCCATCAGTGACGGAGTGTCGGAGACCCAGTACTTC,CAISDGVSETQYF
many,TRBV4-3,TRBJ2-5,.,TGCGCCAGCAGCCAAACACCTCAAGAGACCCAGTACTTC,CASSQTPQETQYF
.,TRBV5-4,TRBJ1-1,.,TGTGCCAGCAGCCCTTCGACAGAGATGAACACTGAAGCTTTCTTT,CASSPSTEMNTEAFF
many,TRBV5-4,TRBJ1-1,TRBD1,TGTGCCAGCAGGAGGACAGGGACGTACACTGAAGCTTTCTTT,CASRRTGTYTEAFF
many,TRBV20-1,TRBJ1-1,TRBD1,TGCAGTGCTAGTCCAGGGGGACACACTGAAGCTTTCTTT,CSASPGGHTEAFF
.,TRBV7-8,TRBJ2-7,TRBD1,TGTGCCAGCAGCACCGGGACAGGGGCCTCGGCCGCCTACGAGCAGTACTTC,CASSTGTGASAAYEQYF
.,TRBV10-3,TRBJ2-3,TRBD2,TGTGCCATCAGTTTTAGCGGGACCACAGATACGCAGTATTTT,CAISFSGTTDTQYF
many,TRBV20-1,TRBJ1-1,.,TGCAGTGCTAGAGATCCAGTAAGGGCGGGTGAAGCTTTCTTT,CSARDPVRAGEAFF
many,TRBV5-4,TRBJ1-2,TRBD1,TGTGCCAGCACCGAAATAGGGGGCGCCTATGGCTACACCTTC,CASTEIGGAYGYTF
.,TRBV28,TRBJ2-7,.,TGTGCCAGCAGCGGGACGAGACAAACCCCGTACTTC,CASSGTRQTPYF
many,TRBV7-8,TRBJ2-1,TRBD2,TGTGCCAGCAGCTTAGGTAATAGCGGGGCATTTGAGCAGTTCTTC,CASSLGNSGAFEQFF
.,TRBV28,TRBJ2-7,.,TGTGCCAGCAGTTTAAGTGGGGGCAGCTACGAGCAGTACTTC,CASSLSGGSYEQYF
many,TRBV12-3/TRBV12-4,TRBJ1-4,TRBD1,TGTGCCAGCAGTACGGGACAGCCTAATGAAAAACTGTTTTTT,CASSTGQPNEKLFF
many,TRBV5-1,TRBJ2-7,.,TGCGCCAGCAGCGGCCGGGCTTTGAGCACCTACGAGCAGTACTTC,CASSGRALSTYEQYF
.,TRBV5-4,TRBJ1-5,.,TGTGCCAGCAGCTTGGACGATCAGCCCCAGCATTTT,CASSLDDQPQHF
.,TRBV12-3/TRBV12-4,TRBJ2-3,TRBD2,TGTGCCAGCAGTTTAGGAGCGGGGGGGCAAAATACGCAGTATTTT,CASSLGAGGQNTQYF
many,TRBV20-1,TRBJ2-2,.,TGCAGTGGAGGGGGGCCGAACACCGGGGAGCTGTTTTTT,CSGGGPNTGELFF
many,TRBV12-3/TRBV12-4,TRBJ1-2,TRBD1,TGTGCCAGCAGCCCGGACAGGGCGAGGGGCTACACCTTC,CASSPDRARGYTF
few,TRBV5-4,TRBJ2-5,TRBD1,TGTGCCAGCAGGAAGGGCCGGGACAGTAACCAAGAGACCCAGTACTTC,CASRKGRDSNQETQYF
.,TRBV6-2/TRBV6-3,TRBJ2-1,TRBD2,TGTGCCAGCAGTTACCCCGGACTAGCGGGGTCCAATGAGCAGTTCTTC,CASSYPGLAGSNEQFF
many,TRBV29-1,TRBJ1-2,.,TGCAGCGCTAGGGCACGGGGTAGGGAAGGCTACACCTTC,CSARARGREGYTF
many,TRBV7-2,TRBJ2-5,.,TGTGCCAGCAGCGAAGGCAGGGCGGAGACCCAGTACTTC,CASSEGRAETQYF
.,TRBV29-1,TRBJ2-5,TRBD1,TGCAGCGTAGAGACAGGGATGCAGACCCAGTACTTC,CSVETGMQTQYF
many,TRBV12-3/TRBV12-4,TRBJ1-1,.,TGTGCCAGCAGCCTTAATGGTGAAGCTTTCTTT,CASSLNGEAFF
many,TRBV12-3/TRBV12-4,TRBJ1-2,.,TGTGCCAGCAGTCGCGGACAGTATGGCTACACCTTC,CASSRGQYGYTF
many,TRBV4-3,TRBJ2-2,.,TGCGCCAGCAGCCAAGATTTTGAGTTAGATCGACTCGGGGAGCTGTTTTTT,CASSQDFELDRLGELFF
few,TRBV5-1,TRBJ2-7,.,TGCGCCAGCAGCGACTCGGATCAGGCACGGGTCGAGCAGTACTTC,CASSDSDQARVEQYF
few,TRBV5-1,TRBJ2-1,.,TGCGCCAGCAGATGGGGGGACAGTCGCCTCGGGGAGCAGTTCTTC,CASRWGDSRLGEQFF